This T cell receptor beta chain was sequenced for a study of Tregs in tolerant kidney transplant recipients. Produced via immunoSEQ multiplex PCR; TCRdb's table is partial and in-frame only. The sample contains 120,000 or so clones, around 91% of which appear only once. Germline CDR1 and CDR2: MNHNY and SVGAGI (reference sequence). The CDR3 covers 15 residues. With 2 bases removed from V and 5 bases from J, the gap between germline ends came to 15 bases. The chain combines TRBV6-6 with TRBJ1-1, with D possibly TRBD1 on 6 matching bases. The sequence came from a human donor in good health. Sequenced sample: CD4+ T cells from blood. In nucleotides, the CDR3 is TGTGCCAGCAGTTACCCAGCAAGAGGGGGTACTGAAGCTTTCTTT. This translates into CASSYPARGGTEAFF.